The 21 T cell receptor beta chains in this list originate from one sample, sequenced in a study of T cell clonotyping in hematopoietic cell transplantation. Generated by immunoSEQ multiplex PCR, the TCRdb table keeps only in-frame clones and is missing some. This sample has tens of thousands of clones, with about 95% found just once. Sequenced: peripheral blood mononuclear cells. The receptors stem from a woman between 45 and 60 years old in good health. Some clones in this sample may be carry-over from other donors' samples.

The gene calls are TRBV5-1 and TRBJ1-2; D is perhaps TRBD1 (5 bases). The length of the CDR3 is 15 residues. CDR1 SGHRS and CDR2 YFSETQ come from the germline V gene. V was trimmed by 3 bases and J by 4 bases, leaving 16 bases between them. The CDR3 DNA is TGCGCCAGCAGCTCCGGGGGAGGGGCCCTCTATGGCTACACCTTC. Its translation is CASSSGGGALYGYTF. Combining the CDR3 with reference TRBV5-1 and TRBJ1-2 gives the whole variable domain KAGVTQTPRYLIKTRGQQVTLSCSPISGHRSVSWYQQTPGQGLQFLFEYFSETQRNKGNFPGRFSGRQFSNSRSEMNVSTLELGDSALYLCASSSGGGALYGYTFGSGTRLTVV.

V gene TRBV4-1 combines with J gene TRBJ1-2; weak D call: TRBD1 (6 bases). There are 15 residues in the CDR3. CDR1 is MGHRA, CDR2 YSYEKL, per germline. The germline V and J ends were trimmed by 2 bases and 4 bases, with 14 bases remaining between them. CDR3 region: CASSQSAGEIYGYTF. CDR3 DNA sequence: TGCGCCAGCAGCCAATCGGCAGGGGAGATCTATGGCTACACCTTC.

The chain has TRBV7-9 and TRBJ1-1; D unresolved. The length of the CDR3 is 16 residues. Deletions cut 1 base from V and 7 bases from J, with 19 bases between. Germline CDR1 SEHNR, CDR2 FQNEAQ (reference sequence). In DNA, the CDR3 is TGTGCCAGCAGCTTAGGCCCTCGATCTATACCCAGTGAAGCTTTCTTT. It is translated as CASSLGPRSIPSEAFF.

The genes are TRBV28 and TRBJ2-7; tentatively, D is TRBD1 or TRBD2 (6 bases each). V was trimmed by 4 bases and J by 3 bases, leaving 16 bases between them. The CDR3 sequence is 15 residues long. Germline loops: CDR1 MDHEN, CDR2 SYDVKM. The DNA of the CDR3 is TGTGCCAGCAGTTCAGGGGACTTAAGCCTCTACGAGCAGTACTTC. It encodes CASSSGDLSLYEQYF.

V usage is TRBV2 and J usage is TRBJ1-5; TRBD1 might be the D (6 bases). Looked up from germline, CDR1 is SNHLY and CDR2 is FYNNEI. V shed 5 bases and J shed 2 bases, with 10 bases lying between them. This CDR3 has 14 residues. The CDR3 DNA sequence: TGTGCCAGCAGTATGCGGACAGGCAATCAGCCCCAGCATTTT. Its translation is CASSMRTGNQPQHF.

The chain has TRBV6-1 and TRBJ1-6; D gene unclear. Trimming cost V 6 bases and J 7 bases, with 4 bases left between them. Germline CDR1 reads MNHNS; CDR2 reads SASEGT. This CDR3 comprises 11 residues. CDR3 sequence reads: CASRGNSPLHF. In DNA form, the CDR3 reads TGTGCCAGCAGGGGCAATTCACCCCTCCACTTT.

V and J are TRBV6-6 and TRBJ2-1; tentatively, D is TRBD1 (6 bases). Germline loops: CDR1 MNHNY, CDR2 SVGAGI (reference sequence). This CDR3 region has 14 residues. The V and J ends lost 6 bases and 12 bases respectively, with 21 bases between them. CDR3 in amino acids: CASSVSLRGSAQFF. CDR3 nucleotides: TGTGCCAGCAGCGTATCCCTCAGGGGATCCGCGCAGTTCTTC.

The chain's CDR3 is CASRATQGRETQYF. DNA for the CDR3: TGTGCCAGCAGGGCAACCCAAGGCAGAGAGACCCAGTACTTC. V usage is TRBV2 and J usage is TRBJ2-5; D ambiguous. V lost 6 bases and J lost 4, with 15 bases in between. CDR3 length: 14 amino acids. Germline V gene lookup returns CDR1 SNHLY and CDR2 FYNNEI.

The chain recombines TRBV11-3 with TRBJ1-4, with unresolved D. There are 16 residues in the CDR3. In germline, CDR1 is SGHNT, CDR2 YENEEA. V lost 5 bases and J 2 bases, leaving 15 bases between the germline ends. DNA for the CDR3: TGTGCCAGCAGCCCCGGTTGGAGGGAGACTAATGAAAAACTGTTTTTT. Its protein is CASSPGWRETNEKLFF.

A single count supports this clone. The genes are TRBV9 and TRBJ2-1; 9 bases align to TRBD1. From germline, CDR1 is SGDLS and CDR2 YYNGEE. CDR3 length: 17 amino acids. V was pared by 4 bases and J by 7 bases, with 15 bases of the junction left unmatched. This CDR3 reads CASSTRPTGTGRNEQFF. Here the CDR3 DNA reads TGTGCCAGCAGCACCCGTCCCACCGGGACAGGGCGGAATGAGCAGTTCTTC.

This clone has more than one count but fewer than ten. V is TRBV30 and J is TRBJ1-6, with D tentatively TRBD1 (5 bases). V was cut by 4 bases and J by 8 bases, with 18 bases left in between. The CDR3 is made up of 15 amino acids. The germline V gene has CDR1 GTSNPN and CDR2 SVGIG (reference sequence). CDR3 region: CAWKRLRGPDSPLHF. In DNA form, the CDR3 reads TGTGCCTGGAAGCGCCTACGGGGCCCGGATTCACCCCTCCACTTT.

This chain uses TRBV5-4 with TRBJ2-5; 14 bases line up with TRBD2. There are 16 residues in the CDR3. After removal of 0 bases from V and 4 bases from J, the junction contained 2 bases not matched to a gene. Germline CDR1 and CDR2: SGHNT and YYREEE (reference sequence). CDR3 nucleotides: TGTGCCAGCAGCTTGGGACTAGCGGGGGGGCCAGAGACCCAGTACTTC. This translates into CASSLGLAGGPETQYF.

This clone appeared a single time. The rearrangement uses TRBV14 and TRBJ2-1; TRBD1 matches 10 bases. Per the germline V gene, CDR1 is SGHDN and CDR2 is FVKESK. The CDR3 has 15 amino acids. J lost 8 bases, V lost 3 bases, and 7 bases had no gene match. DNA of the CDR3: TGTGCCAGCAGCCAGGAGTGGGACAGGGGATATGAGCAGTTCTTC. It codes for CASSQEWDRGYEQFF. Variable domain in full (rest from reference TRBV14 and TRBJ2-1): EAGVTQFPSHSVIEKGQTVTLRCDPISGHDNLYWYRRVMGKEIKFLLHFVKESKQDESGMPNNRFLAERTGGTYSTLKVQPAELEDSGVYFCASSQEWDRGYEQFFGPGTRLTVL.

The chain carries TRBV5-6 and TRBJ1-2; D ambiguous. V was shortened by 0 bases and J by 4 bases, with 22 bases between the two germline ends. CDR1 SGHDT and CDR2 YYEEEE come from the germline V gene. This CDR3 region has 18 residues. In DNA form, the CDR3 reads TGTGCCAGCAGCTTGGGCTCGACACCGACCGTTCGACCCTATGGCTACACCTTC. It yields the protein CASSLGSTPTVRPYGYTF.

The rearrangement links TRBV5-6 to TRBJ1-1, with D possibly TRBD1 on 5 matching bases. The germline CDR1 and CDR2 sequences are SGHDT and YYEEEE. The length of the CDR3 is 14 residues. Trimming removed 2 bases from V and 10 bases from J, with 18 bases in between. The CDR3 protein is CASSFNRASTGAFF. For the CDR3, the DNA is TGTGCCAGCAGCTTTAACCGGGCCAGTACAGGAGCTTTCTTT.

This sequence joins TRBV13 and TRBJ2-7, with TRBD2 matching over 7 bases. Germline trimming cut 3 bases from V and 2 bases from J; bases unmatched to any gene: 10. CDR1 PRHDT and CDR2 FYEKMQ come from the germline V gene (reference sequence). This CDR3 comprises 16 residues. The CDR3 sequence: CASSFTGRGDTYEQYF. The CDR3 nucleotides are TGTGCCAGCAGCTTTACCGGTCGGGGGGATACCTACGAGCAGTACTTC.

This chain joins TRBV27 and TRBJ2-1, with 7 bases aligning to TRBD2. Per germline, CDR1 MNHEY and CDR2 SMNVEV (reference sequence). The CDR3 has 15 residues. The J segment lost 7 bases and the V segment lost 6 bases, leaving 12 bases of the junction unmatched. CDR3 residues: CASSFFVGGVNEQFF. CDR3 in DNA: TGTGCCAGCAGCTTCTTCGTGGGGGGGGTGAATGAGCAGTTCTTC.

The V and J genes are TRBV28 and TRBJ1-5, with no clear D. Trimming removed 8 bases from V and 4 bases from J, with 9 bases in between. The V gene's germline CDR1 is MDHEN and CDR2 SYDVKM. The CDR3 is 12 amino acids. The DNA for the CDR3 is TGTGCCAGCGGTCGGAGGAATCAGCCCCAGCATTTT. As protein: CASGRRNQPQHF.

The chain joins TRBV5-1 to TRBJ2-5, with 8 positions matching TRBD1. V dropped 4 bases and J dropped 4; count of bases not matched to a gene: 12. The CDR3 is made up of 16 amino acids. From germline, CDR1 is SGHRS and CDR2 YFSETQ. The CDR3 nucleotides read TGCGCCAGCAGCCAACAAGGACAGGGAGTAGGAGAGACCCAGTACTTC. This gives the protein CASSQQGQGVGETQYF.

About this clone itself: Different DNA sequences within this sample yield the same CDR3. This chain connects TRBV7-2 to TRBJ1-1; tentative D call: TRBD1 (5 bases). CDR1 and CDR2 (germline): SGHTA, FQGNSA. This CDR3 comprises 13 residues. V lost 1 base and J 4 bases, leaving 7 bases between the germline ends. CDR3 in amino acids: CASSLERGTEAFF. The CDR3 bases are TGTGCCAGCAGCTTAGAGAGGGGCACTGAAGCTTTCTTT.

This chain uses TRBV28 with TRBJ1-3, with D maybe TRBD1 (5 bases). Trimming removed 8 bases from V and 3 bases from J, with 8 bases in between. The CDR3 has 12 amino acids. Germline values: CDR1 MDHEN, CDR2 SYDVKM. As DNA, the CDR3 is TGTGCCAGCGGGGACGTTGGAAACACCATATATTTT. It codes for CASGDVGNTIYF.